Given below is one T cell receptor (beta chain) in context. Data came from immunoSEQ multiplex PCR; TCRdb stores just in-frame clones and leaves some out. This sample has roughly 2 million clones, with less than 95% found just once. The source of the sample is a study of shared clonotypes between healthy human individuals. Germline trimming cut 5 bases from V and 8 bases from J; bases unmatched to any gene: 5. The CDR3 totals 13 residues. Germline CDR1 is SGDLS and CDR2 is YYNGEE. The naive CD8 fraction comprised CD45RO-negative cells positively selected for CCR7 and excluded terminally differentiated effector memory CD45RA+ cells. Free of recent acute infections or vaccinations, the donors were healthy HIV-negative adults.

Sequenced: naive CD8+ T cells sorted from blood. The receptor comes from a young man in good health. The chain carries TRBV9 and TRBJ1-2; 11 bases agree with TRBD1. The CDR3 coding sequence is TGTGCCAGCAGTGGACAGGGGGCGGAAGGCTACACCTTC. Amino acid sequence: CASSGQGAEGYTF.